One T cell receptor (beta chain) is described in this entry. This record belongs to a study of PD-1 blockade in mismatch repair-deficient tumors. Repertoires were generated with immunoSEQ multiplex PCR, while TCRdb's copy carries only in-frame clones and drops some. The profile shows around 68,000 clones, about 72% of them singletons. V lost 1 base and J lost 7, with 13 bases in between. Per germline, CDR1 GTSNPN and CDR2 SVGIG (reference sequence). This CDR3 is 13 amino acids long. This receptor was identified in an adult with mismatch repair-deficient cancer. Sequences were derived from peripheral blood, sampled 2 weeks after starting pembrolizumab. The rearrangement joins TRBV30 to TRBJ1-2, with D possibly TRBD1 on 6 matching bases. This CDR3 reads CAWSGQGLGGYTF. As DNA, the CDR3 is TGTGCCTGGAGTGGGCAGGGGTTAGGTGGCTACACCTTC. The entire variable domain, with the rest obtained from reference TRBV30 and TRBJ1-2, is as follows: SQTIHQWPATLVQPVGSPLSLECTVEGTSNPNLYWYRQAAGRGLQLLFYSVGIGQISSEVPQNLSASRPQDRQFILSSKKLLLSDSGFYLCAWSGQGLGGYTFGSGTRLTVV.